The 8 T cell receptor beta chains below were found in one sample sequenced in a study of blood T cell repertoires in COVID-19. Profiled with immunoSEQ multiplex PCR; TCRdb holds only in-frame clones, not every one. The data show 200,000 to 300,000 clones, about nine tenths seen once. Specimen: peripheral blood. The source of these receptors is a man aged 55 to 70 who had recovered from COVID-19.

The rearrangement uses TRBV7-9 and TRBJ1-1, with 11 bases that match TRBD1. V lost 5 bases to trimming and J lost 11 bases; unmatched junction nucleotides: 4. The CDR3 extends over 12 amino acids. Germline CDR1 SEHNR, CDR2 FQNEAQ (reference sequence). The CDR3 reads CASSGQGASAFF. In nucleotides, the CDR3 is TGTGCCAGCAGCGGACAGGGGGCCTCGGCTTTCTTT.

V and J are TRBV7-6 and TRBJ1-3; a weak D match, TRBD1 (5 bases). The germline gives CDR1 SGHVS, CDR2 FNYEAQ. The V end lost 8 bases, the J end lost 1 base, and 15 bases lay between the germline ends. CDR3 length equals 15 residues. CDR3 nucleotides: TGTGCCAGCTTAGATTTCAGGGCATCTGGAAACACCATATATTTT. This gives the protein CASLDFRASGNTIYF.

The chain's CDR3 is CASSRPGGHTTQYF. CDR3 DNA sequence: TGTGCCAGCAGTCGGCCCGGGGGGCATACTACGCAGTATTTT. This sequence joins TRBV6-6 and TRBJ2-3; perhaps TRBD2 as D (7 bases). The length of the CDR3 is 14 residues. Germline V gene sequence: CDR1 MNHNY, CDR2 SVGAGI (reference sequence). V was pared by 5 bases and J by 8 bases, with 17 bases between.

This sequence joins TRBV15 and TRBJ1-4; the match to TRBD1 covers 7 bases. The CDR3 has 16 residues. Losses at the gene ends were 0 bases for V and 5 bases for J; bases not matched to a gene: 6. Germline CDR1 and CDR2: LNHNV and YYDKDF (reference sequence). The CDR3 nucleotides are TGTGCCACCAGCAGAGATCAGGGGGTTTCGAATGAAAAACTGTTTTTT. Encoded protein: CATSRDQGVSNEKLFF.

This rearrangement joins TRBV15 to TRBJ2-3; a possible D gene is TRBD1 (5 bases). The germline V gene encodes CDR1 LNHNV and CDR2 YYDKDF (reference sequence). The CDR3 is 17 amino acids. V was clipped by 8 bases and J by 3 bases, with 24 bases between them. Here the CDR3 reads CATQPNLPGLETDTQYF. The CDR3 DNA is TGTGCCACCCAACCAAATCTGCCAGGGTTGGAAACAGATACGCAGTATTTT.

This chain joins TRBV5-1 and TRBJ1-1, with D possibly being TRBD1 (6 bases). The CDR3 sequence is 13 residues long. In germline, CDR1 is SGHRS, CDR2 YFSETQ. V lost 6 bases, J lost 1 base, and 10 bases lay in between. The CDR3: CASNWDKNTEAFF. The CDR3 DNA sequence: TGCGCCAGCAACTGGGACAAGAACACTGAAGCTTTCTTT.

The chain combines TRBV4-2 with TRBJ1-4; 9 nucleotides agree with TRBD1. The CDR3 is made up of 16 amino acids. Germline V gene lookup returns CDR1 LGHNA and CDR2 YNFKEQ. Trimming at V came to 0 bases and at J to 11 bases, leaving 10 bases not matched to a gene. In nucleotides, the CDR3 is TGTGCCAGCAGCCAAGATATGGGGACAGGGACCTATAAACTGTTTTTT. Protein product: CASSQDMGTGTYKLFF.

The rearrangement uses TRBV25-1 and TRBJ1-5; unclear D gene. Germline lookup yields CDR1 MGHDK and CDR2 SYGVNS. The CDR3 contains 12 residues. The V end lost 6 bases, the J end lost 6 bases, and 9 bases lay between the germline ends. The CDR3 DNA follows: TGTGCCAGCAGGTTGGGGAGTCAGCCCCAGCATTTT. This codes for CASRLGSQPQHF.